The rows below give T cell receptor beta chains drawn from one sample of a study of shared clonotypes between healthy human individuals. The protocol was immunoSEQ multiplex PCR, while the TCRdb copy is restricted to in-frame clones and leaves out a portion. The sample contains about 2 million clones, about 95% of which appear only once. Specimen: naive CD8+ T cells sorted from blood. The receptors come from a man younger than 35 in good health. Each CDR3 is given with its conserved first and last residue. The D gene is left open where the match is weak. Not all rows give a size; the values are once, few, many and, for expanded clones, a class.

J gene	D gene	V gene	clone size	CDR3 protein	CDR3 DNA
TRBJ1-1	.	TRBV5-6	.	CASGTMNTEAFF	TGTGCCAGCGGAACCATGAACACTGAAGCTTTCTTT
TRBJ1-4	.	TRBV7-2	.	CASSTWGGSNEKLFF	TGTGCCAGCAGCACCTGGGGAGGTTCTAATGAAAAACTGTTTTTT
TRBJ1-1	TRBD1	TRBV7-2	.	CASSLELRGTEAFF	TGTGCCAGCAGCTTAGAGCTCAGGGGGACTGAAGCTTTCTTT
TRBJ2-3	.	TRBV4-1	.	CASASGEGTLLYF	TGCGCCAGCGCTTCAGGGGAGGGGACCCTTCTGTATTTT
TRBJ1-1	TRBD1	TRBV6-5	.	CASSPTGGNTEAFF	TGTGCCAGCAGTCCGACAGGGGGGAACACTGAAGCTTTCTTT
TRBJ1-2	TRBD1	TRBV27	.	CASSPQGQVFYGYTF	TGTGCCAGCAGTCCCCAGGGACAGGTCTTCTATGGCTACACCTTC
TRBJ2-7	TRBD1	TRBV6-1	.	CASSDLGQGTYEQYF	TGTGCCAGCAGTGACCTGGGACAGGGGACCTACGAGCAGTACTTC
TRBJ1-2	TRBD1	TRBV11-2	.	CASSRTGENGYTF	TGTGCCAGCAGCCGGACAGGGGAAAATGGCTACACCTTC
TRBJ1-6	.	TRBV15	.	CATRDSNNSPLHF	TGTGCCACCCGCGACAGCAATAATTCACCCCTCCACTTT
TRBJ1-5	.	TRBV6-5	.	CASSQGGGQPQHF	TGTGCCAGCAGTCAAGGAGGGGGTCAGCCCCAGCATTTT
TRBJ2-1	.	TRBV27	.	CASSLYDEQFF	TGTGCCAGCAGTTTATATGATGAGCAGTTCTTC
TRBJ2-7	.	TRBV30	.	CAWSVVFSYEQYF	TGTGCCTGGAGTGTAGTTTTCTCCTACGAGCAGTACTTC
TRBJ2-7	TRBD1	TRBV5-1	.	CASSSRTGATYEQYF	TGCGCCAGCAGCTCTAGGACAGGGGCGACCTACGAGCAGTACTTC
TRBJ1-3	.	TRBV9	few	CASSVAGYSGNTIYF	TGTGCCAGCAGCGTAGCGGGGTATTCTGGAAACACCATATATTTT
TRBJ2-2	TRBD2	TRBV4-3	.	CASSQDLSSGRSGELFF	TGCGCCAGCAGCCAAGACCTCTCTAGCGGGAGATCCGGGGAGCTGTTTTTT
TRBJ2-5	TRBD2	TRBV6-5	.	CASSLSGGAGETQYF	TGTGCCAGCAGCCTTAGCGGGGGGGCAGGGGAGACCCAGTACTTC
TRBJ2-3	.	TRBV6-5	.	CASTGGRTDTQYF	TGTGCCAGCACAGGGGGGCGCACAGATACGCAGTATTTT
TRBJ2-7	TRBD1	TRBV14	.	CASSRPGQGYYEQYF	TGTGCCAGCAGCCGGCCGGGACAGGGGTACTACGAGCAGTACTTC
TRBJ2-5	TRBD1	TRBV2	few	CASSSGTGGIQETQYF	TGTGCCAGCAGTTCCGGGACAGGGGGGATCCAAGAGACCCAGTACTTC
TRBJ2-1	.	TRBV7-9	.	CASSLEPTGEANEQFF	TGTGCCAGCAGCTTAGAACCAACCGGGGAGGCTAATGAGCAGTTCTTC
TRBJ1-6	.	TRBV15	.	CATSSPLRGVEGVSPLHF	TGTGCCACCAGCAGCCCTCTAAGGGGCGTCGAGGGAGTTTCACCCCTCCACTTT
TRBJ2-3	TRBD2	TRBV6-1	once	CASIKLAGALNTQYF	TGTGCCAGCATTAAACTAGCGGGGGCCCTTAATACGCAGTATTTT
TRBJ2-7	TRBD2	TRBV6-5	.	CASSYLASGNEQYF	TGTGCCAGCAGTTACCTTGCTAGCGGGAACGAGCAGTACTTC
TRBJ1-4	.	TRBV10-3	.	CAISEDWIGTNEKLFF	TGTGCCATCAGTGAGGACTGGATAGGAACTAATGAAAAACTGTTTTTT